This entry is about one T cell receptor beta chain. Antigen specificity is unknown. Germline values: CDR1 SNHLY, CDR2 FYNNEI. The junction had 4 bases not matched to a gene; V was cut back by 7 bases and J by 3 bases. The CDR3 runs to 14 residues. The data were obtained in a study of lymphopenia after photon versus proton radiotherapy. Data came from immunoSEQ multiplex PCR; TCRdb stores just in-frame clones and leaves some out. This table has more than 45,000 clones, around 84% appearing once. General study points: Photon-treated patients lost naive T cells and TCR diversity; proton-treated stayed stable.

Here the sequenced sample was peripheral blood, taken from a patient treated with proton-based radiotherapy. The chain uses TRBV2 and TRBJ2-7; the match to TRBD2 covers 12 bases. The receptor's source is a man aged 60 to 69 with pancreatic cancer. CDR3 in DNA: TGTGCCAGCACCGAGACTAGCGGGGGCTACGAGCAGTACTTC. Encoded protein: CASTETSGGYEQYF.